The source of this T cell receptor beta chain is a study of cytomegalovirus exposure and HLA in healthy donors. About this clone itself: Its cognate antigen is unknown.

PCR used 60 Vbeta primers and 13 Jbeta primers. Here immunoSEQ multiplex PCR was the method, and the copy in TCRdb shows in-frame clones only, minus some. The data hold around 200,000 clones, with 70% observed a single time. Whole-study results and caveats: The authors later found HLA-associated TCR beta chains more clonally expanded than equally common others.

This CDR3 is built from 14 residues. Germline assignment: CDR1 SGHNT and CDR2 YYREEE (reference sequence). V was pared by 3 bases and J by 10 bases, with 2 bases of the junction left unmatched. Input material: PBMCs. The gene calls are TRBV5-4 and TRBJ1-6; 12 bases agree with TRBD1. This TCR derives from a man aged 35-49 years in good health and CMV-seropositive. The CDR3 DNA follows: TGTGCCAGCAGCTCGGGACAGGGGGCGTCACCCCTCCACTTT. As protein: CASSSGQGASPLHF.